The 17 T cell receptor beta chains in this list originate from one sample, sequenced in a study of blood T cell repertoires in COVID-19. Repertoires were generated with immunoSEQ multiplex PCR, while TCRdb's copy carries only in-frame clones and drops some. The table lists about 61,000 clones, around 88% of them singletons, with approximately 17% in the top ten. Sequencing used peripheral blood. These receptors originate from a woman aged 80 or older with active COVID-19.

J is TRBJ2-7 and V is TRBV23-1; TRBD2 is a possible D gene (7 bases). TRBV23-1 is marked as an open reading frame, function uncertain. This CDR3 has 13 residues. The ends were cut back, 6 bases at V and 3 bases at J, with 12 bases in the middle. The DNA of the CDR3 is TGCGCCAGCAGCCCCGGGGGGCTCTACGAGCAGTACTTC. This codes for CASSPGGLYEQYF.

The chain uses TRBV5-1 and TRBJ2-2, with D tentatively TRBD2 (5 bases). The CDR3 spans 16 residues. Trimming took 3 bases from V and 4 from J, leaving 16 bases between them. CDR1 and CDR2 from the germline V gene are SGHRS and YFSETQ. CDR3 bases: TGCGCCAGCAGCTCCCGGGCTTCCGCGGGCACCGGGGAGCTGTTTTTT. It encodes CASSSRASAGTGELFF.

The rearrangement joins TRBV3-1 (or the pseudogene TRBV3-2) to TRBJ2-6, with D unresolved. This CDR3 region has 15 residues. CDR1 is LGHDT, CDR2 YNNKEL, per germline (reference sequence). With 7 bases removed from V and 4 bases from J, the gap between germline ends came to 14 bases. CDR3 coding DNA: TGTGCCAGCACCTCCAACTCTGAAGGGGCCAACGTCCTGACTTTC. Translating gives CASTSNSEGANVLTF.

The chain recombines TRBV5-1 with TRBJ1-1, with 9 bases that match TRBD1. CDR3 size: 16 residues. J was trimmed by 4 bases and V by 4 bases; bases with no gene match: 11. The V gene's germline CDR1 is SGHRS and CDR2 YFSETQ. This chain's CDR3 is CASSGTGTGLGTEAFF. CDR3 DNA: TGCGCCAGCAGCGGAACCGGGACAGGGTTGGGCACTGAAGCTTTCTTT. Based on the CDR3 plus reference TRBV5-1 and TRBJ1-1, the full variable domain is KAGVTQTPRYLIKTRGQQVTLSCSPISGHRSVSWYQQTPGQGLQFLFEYFSETQRNKGNFPGRFSGRQFSNSRSEMNVSTLELGDSALYLCASSGTGTGLGTEAFFGQGTRLTVV.

The chain combines TRBV4-3 with TRBJ1-2, with 9 nucleotides matching TRBD1. The CDR3 length is 17 residues. Per the germline V gene, CDR1 is LGHNA and CDR2 is YSLEER. Unmatched junction bases numbered 11, after V lost 2 bases and J lost 4 bases. In DNA, the CDR3 is TGCGCCAGCAGCCAACCCCCTCGGGGACAGGGTTCCTATGGCTACACCTTC. It translates to CASSQPPRGQGSYGYTF.

The gene calls are TRBV18 and TRBJ2-7; 10 nucleotides agree with TRBD2. V trimming: 3 bases; J trimming: 0 bases; junction bases outside the gene matches: 2. The CDR3 covers 15 residues. Germline CDR1 KGHSH, CDR2 LQKENI. The CDR3 here is CASSPRLAGSYEQYF. The CDR3 region has the DNA TGTGCCAGCTCACCTAGACTAGCGGGCTCCTACGAGCAGTACTTC.

This chain connects TRBV5-6 to TRBJ1-3; TRBD1 might be the D (5 bases). Germline values: CDR1 SGHDT, CDR2 YYEEEE. V gave up 4 bases and J gave up 0 bases, with 8 bases separating them. CDR3 length: 14 residues. The CDR3 nucleotides read TGTGCCAGCAGCCCAGGGTTCTCTGGAAACACCATATATTTT. Translation: CASSPGFSGNTIYF.

V and J are TRBV5-6 and TRBJ1-2; 7 bases align to TRBD1. J gave up 6 bases and V 3 bases, and 11 bases lay outside the gene matches. The germline V gene encodes CDR1 SGHDT and CDR2 YYEEEE. This CDR3 contains 15 residues. This CDR3 is CASSWTGTENNGYTF. DNA for the CDR3: TGTGCCAGCAGCTGGACCGGGACAGAAAATAATGGCTACACCTTC.

This chain connects TRBV9 to TRBJ2-1; tentative D call: TRBD2 (6 bases). Germline V gene lookup returns CDR1 SGDLS and CDR2 YYNGEE. The CDR3 has 15 residues. V lost 0 bases and J 3 bases, leaving 10 bases between the germline ends. In nucleotides, the CDR3 is TGTGCCAGCAGCGTAGCGGGGACTTACTACAATGAGCAGTTCTTC. This gives the protein CASSVAGTYYNEQFF.

The chain carries TRBV4-3 and TRBJ1-2; D unclear. Germline CDR1 reads LGHNA; CDR2 reads YSLEER. Trimming cost V 1 base and J 0 bases, with 12 bases left between them. CDR3 length: 16 residues. CDR3 sequence: CASSQGAPGSNYGYTF. DNA of the CDR3: TGCGCCAGCAGCCAAGGGGCCCCCGGTTCTAACTATGGCTACACCTTC.

The V gene is TRBV28, the J gene TRBJ1-5, with TRBD1 matching 8 bases. The germline CDR1 and CDR2 sequences are MDHEN and SYDVKM. The CDR3 is 19 amino acids. V shed 7 bases, J shed 3 bases, and the junction held 20 bases outside the gene matches. This chain's CDR3 is CASTQGAGGPYYLNQPQHF. The CDR3 DNA sequence: TGTGCCAGCACCCAAGGGGCAGGGGGCCCTTATTATCTCAATCAGCCCCAGCATTTT.

The rearrangement uses TRBV28 and TRBJ2-2; tentative D call: TRBD1 (5 bases). This CDR3 is built from 19 residues. The V end was cut by 2 bases, the J end by 1 base, with 20 bases between. The V gene's germline CDR1 is MDHEN and CDR2 SYDVKM. The CDR3 loop is CASSLRATTRQKNTGELFF. In DNA, the CDR3 is TGTGCCAGCAGTTTACGAGCCACAACGAGACAGAAGAACACCGGGGAGCTGTTTTTT.

This chain uses TRBV6-5 with TRBJ2-3; D is ambiguous. This CDR3 is built from 14 residues. The V end was cut by 5 bases, the J end by 1 base, with 10 bases between. Germline lookup yields CDR1 MNHEY and CDR2 SVGAGI. This CDR3 is CASSQRQGTDTQYF. Written as DNA, the CDR3 is TGTGCCAGCAGTCAACGGCAGGGCACAGATACGCAGTATTTT.

The chain joins TRBV3-1 (or the pseudogene TRBV3-2) to TRBJ2-7, with D perhaps TRBD2 (6 bases). The length of the CDR3 is 13 residues. Germline V CDR1 and CDR2: LGHDT, YNNKEL (reference sequence). V shed 3 bases and J shed 6 bases, with 12 bases lying between them. The CDR3 loop reads CASSHNPSAEQYF. The DNA of the CDR3 is TGTGCCAGCAGCCACAACCCTAGCGCCGAGCAGTACTTC.

This clone occurred once. The genes are TRBV28 and TRBJ1-2, with 7 bases fitting TRBD1. This CDR3 comprises 14 residues. Germline V gives CDR1 MDHEN, CDR2 SYDVKM. V shed 3 bases and J 4 bases; nucleotides not matched to a gene: 5. Written as DNA, the CDR3 is TGTGCCAGCAGTTTGTCCGGGACAGTCTATGGCTACACCTTC. Its protein is CASSLSGTVYGYTF.

The gene calls are TRBV4-2 and TRBJ2-5, with TRBD2 as a possible D gene (6 bases). Germline-derived CDR1 and CDR2 are LGHNA and YNFKEQ. The CDR3 is 13 amino acids. The V end was cut by 1 base, the J end by 5 bases, with 8 bases between. CDR3 protein: CASSQVGGETQYF. The CDR3 DNA sequence: TGTGCCAGCAGCCAAGTTGGAGGGGAGACCCAGTACTTC.

CDR3 bases: TGTGCCAGCAGTTTCGGACAGGGTTGGACTGAAGCTTTCTTT. This codes for CASSFGQGWTEAFF. The genes are TRBV28 and TRBJ1-1; 8 nucleotides match TRBD1. Germline V CDR1 and CDR2: MDHEN, SYDVKM. The CDR3 has 14 amino acids. V lost 3 bases, J lost 5 bases, and 5 bases stayed unmatched.